This TCR beta chain was found in a study of shared clonotypes between healthy human individuals. The CDR3 has 17 amino acids. Germline V gene lookup returns CDR1 SGHRS and CDR2 YFSETQ. The V gene end was trimmed by 0 bases and the J gene end by 2 bases; junction bases not matched to a gene: 8. Libraries were prepared by immunoSEQ multiplex PCR; TCRdb keeps only in-frame clonotypes and omits some of them. Found here are about 2 million clones, roughly 95% of them singletons; the top ten hold under 1.5%. CD45RO-negative, CCR7-selected cells formed the naive CD8 fraction, which excluded terminally differentiated effector memory CD45RA+ cells. This clone has a single count. Its antigen remains unidentified. Study-level points and caveats: Generation of non-shared clonotypes was less probable than generation of clonotypes shared by all four donors. Represented diversity, genetic and exposure-history alike, was limited by few donors. Among several donors, about 5% of naive CD4 clonotypes were found in common.

Sequenced material: naive CD8+ T cells sorted from blood. This receptor was identified in a man aged 18 to 30 in good health. The J gene is TRBJ2-1, the V gene TRBV5-1; 7 bases fit TRBD1. CDR3 in DNA: TGCGCCAGCAGCTTGGCCGGACAGGTTAGGACCTACAATGAGCAGTTCTTC. Its protein is CASSLAGQVRTYNEQFF. The full variable domain, completed using reference TRBV5-1 and TRBJ2-1, is KAGVTQTPRYLIKTRGQQVTLSCSPISGHRSVSWYQQTPGQGLQFLFEYFSETQRNKGNFPGRFSGRQFSNSRSEMNVSTLELGDSALYLCASSLAGQVRTYNEQFFGPGTRLTVL.